This T cell receptor beta chain was sequenced in a study of technical replicates of blood from a few donors. This clone was counted only a few times. This table comes from immunoSEQ multiplex PCR, and its TCRdb copy is limited to in-frame clones, with some not included. Among tens of thousands of clones listed, approximately 94% were seen once. Germline V gives CDR1 SGHVS, CDR2 FNYEAQ. Trimming removed 3 bases at V and 3 bases at J, with 8 bases between. The CDR3 covers 13 residues. The sample taken for sequencing was T cells isolated from PBMCs. This sequence joins TRBV7-6 and TRBJ1-1; a possible D gene is TRBD1 (6 bases). This receptor was obtained from a human donor in good health. The CDR3 sequence is CASSLGGHTEAFF. DNA for the CDR3: TGTGCCAGCAGCTTGGGGGGGCACACTGAAGCTTTCTTT.